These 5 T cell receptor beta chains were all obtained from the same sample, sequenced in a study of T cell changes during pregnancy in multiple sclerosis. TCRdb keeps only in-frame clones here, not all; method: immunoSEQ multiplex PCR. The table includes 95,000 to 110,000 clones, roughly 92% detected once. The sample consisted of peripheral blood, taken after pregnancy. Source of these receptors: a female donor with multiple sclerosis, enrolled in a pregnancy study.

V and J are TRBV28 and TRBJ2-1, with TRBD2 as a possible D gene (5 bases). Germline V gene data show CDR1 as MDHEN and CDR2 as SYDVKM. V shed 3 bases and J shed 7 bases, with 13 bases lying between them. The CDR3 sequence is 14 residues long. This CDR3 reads CASSLSDGGNEQFF. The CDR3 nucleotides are TGTGCCAGCAGTTTGAGTGATGGCGGGAATGAGCAGTTCTTC.

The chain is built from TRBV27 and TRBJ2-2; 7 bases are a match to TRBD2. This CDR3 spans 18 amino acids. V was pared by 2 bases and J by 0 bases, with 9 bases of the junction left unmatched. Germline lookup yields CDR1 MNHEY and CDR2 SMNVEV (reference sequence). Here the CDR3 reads CASSLGPQGGTNTGELFF. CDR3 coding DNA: TGTGCCAGCAGTTTAGGGCCTCAGGGAGGGACGAACACCGGGGAGCTGTTTTTT.

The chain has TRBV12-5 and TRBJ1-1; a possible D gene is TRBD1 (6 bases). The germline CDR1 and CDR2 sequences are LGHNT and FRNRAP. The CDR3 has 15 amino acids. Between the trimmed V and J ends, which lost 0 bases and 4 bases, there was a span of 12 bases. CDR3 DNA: TGTGCTAGTGGTTTGGTAGGGGGGGCCGGCACTGAAGCTTTCTTT. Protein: CASGLVGGAGTEAFF.

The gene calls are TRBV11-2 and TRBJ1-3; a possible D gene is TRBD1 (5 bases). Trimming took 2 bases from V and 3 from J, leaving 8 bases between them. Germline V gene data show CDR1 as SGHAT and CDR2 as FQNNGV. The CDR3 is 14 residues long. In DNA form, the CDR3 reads TGTGCCAGCAGCTTACAGGGTTATGGAAACACCATATATTTT. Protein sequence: CASSLQGYGNTIYF.

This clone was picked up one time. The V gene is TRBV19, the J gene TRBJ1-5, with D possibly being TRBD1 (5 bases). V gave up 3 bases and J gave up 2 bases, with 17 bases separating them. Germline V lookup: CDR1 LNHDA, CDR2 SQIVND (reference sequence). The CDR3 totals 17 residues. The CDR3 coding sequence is TGTGCCAGTAGTATCGGTGGAGGGGCGGGTGGCAATCAGCCCCAGCATTTT. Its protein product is CASSIGGGAGGNQPQHF.